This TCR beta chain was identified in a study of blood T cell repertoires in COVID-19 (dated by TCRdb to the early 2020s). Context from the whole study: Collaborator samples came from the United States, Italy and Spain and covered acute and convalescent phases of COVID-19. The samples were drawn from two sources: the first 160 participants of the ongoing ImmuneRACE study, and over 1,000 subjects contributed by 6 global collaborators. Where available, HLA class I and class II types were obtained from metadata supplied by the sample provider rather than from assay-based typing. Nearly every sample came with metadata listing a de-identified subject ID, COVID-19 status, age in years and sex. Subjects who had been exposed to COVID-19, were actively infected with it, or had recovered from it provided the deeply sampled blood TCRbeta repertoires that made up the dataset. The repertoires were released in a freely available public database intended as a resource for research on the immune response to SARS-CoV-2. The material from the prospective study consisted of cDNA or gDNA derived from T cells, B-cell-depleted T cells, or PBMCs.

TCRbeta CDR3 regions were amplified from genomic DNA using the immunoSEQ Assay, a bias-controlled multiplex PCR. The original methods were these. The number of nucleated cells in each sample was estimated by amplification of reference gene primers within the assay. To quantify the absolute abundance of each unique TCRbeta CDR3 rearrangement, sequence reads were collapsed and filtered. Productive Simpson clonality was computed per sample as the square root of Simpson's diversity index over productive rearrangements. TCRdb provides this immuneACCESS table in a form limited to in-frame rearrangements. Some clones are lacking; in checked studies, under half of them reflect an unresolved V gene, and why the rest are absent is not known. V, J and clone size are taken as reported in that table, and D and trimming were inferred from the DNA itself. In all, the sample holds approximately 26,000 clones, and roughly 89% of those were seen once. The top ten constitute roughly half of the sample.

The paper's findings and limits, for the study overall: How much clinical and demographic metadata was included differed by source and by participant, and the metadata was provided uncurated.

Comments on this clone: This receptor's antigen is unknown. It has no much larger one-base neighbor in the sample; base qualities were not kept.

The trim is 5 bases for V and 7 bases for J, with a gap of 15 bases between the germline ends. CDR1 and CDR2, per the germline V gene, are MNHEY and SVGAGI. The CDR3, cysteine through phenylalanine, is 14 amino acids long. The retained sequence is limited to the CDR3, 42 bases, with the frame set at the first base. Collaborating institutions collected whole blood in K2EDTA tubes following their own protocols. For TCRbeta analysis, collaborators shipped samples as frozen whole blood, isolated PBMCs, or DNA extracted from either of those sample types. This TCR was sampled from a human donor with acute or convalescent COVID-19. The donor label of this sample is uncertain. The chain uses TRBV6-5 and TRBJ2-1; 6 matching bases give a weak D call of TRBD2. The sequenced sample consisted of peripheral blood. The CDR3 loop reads CASSLGTSKNEQFF. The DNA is TGTGCCAGCAGTCTCGGGACTTCTAAGAATGAGCAGTTCTTC.